This T cell receptor beta chain was profiled in a study of blood T cell repertoires in COVID-19. About the study: Sources were T cells, B-cell-depleted T cells, or PBMCs; the material itself was cDNA or gDNA.

Patients at the Seattle site were enrolled during active infection and followed longitudinally. Authors' data handling: Reference gene primer amplification yielded estimated nucleated cell counts. The assay was immunoSEQ multiplex PCR, and TCRdb's table has in-frame clones only and misses some. V and J calls and clone size come straight from that table; D and trimming were deduced from the DNA. The sample lists fewer than 300,000 clones; roughly 90% were seen once. The ends were cut back, 2 bases at V and 1 base at J, with 6 bases in the middle. Per the germline V gene, CDR1 is KGHSH and CDR2 is LQKENI. This CDR3 spans 15 amino acids.

The clonotype comes from a woman in her thirties with COVID-19, enrolled during active disease. This sequence joins TRBV18 and TRBJ2-6; D is ambiguous. Source material: peripheral blood. DNA for the CDR3: TGTGCCAGCTCACCAATTATGTCTGGGGCCAACGTCCTGACTTTC. It yields the protein CASSPIMSGANVLTF.